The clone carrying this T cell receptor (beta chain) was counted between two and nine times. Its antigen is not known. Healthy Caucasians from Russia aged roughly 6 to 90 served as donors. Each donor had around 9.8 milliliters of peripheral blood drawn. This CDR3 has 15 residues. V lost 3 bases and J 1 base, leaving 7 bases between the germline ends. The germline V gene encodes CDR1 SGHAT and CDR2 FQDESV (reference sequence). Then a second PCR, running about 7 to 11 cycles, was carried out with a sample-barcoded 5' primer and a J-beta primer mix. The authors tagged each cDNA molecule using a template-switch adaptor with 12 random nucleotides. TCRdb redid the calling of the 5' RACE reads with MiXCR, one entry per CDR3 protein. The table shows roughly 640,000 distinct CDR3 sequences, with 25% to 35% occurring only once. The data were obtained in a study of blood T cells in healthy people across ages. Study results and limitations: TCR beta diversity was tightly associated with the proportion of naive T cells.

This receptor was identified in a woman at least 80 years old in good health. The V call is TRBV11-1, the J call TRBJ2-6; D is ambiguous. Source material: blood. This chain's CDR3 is CASSFDFSGANVLTF. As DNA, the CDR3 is TGTGCCAGCAGCTTCGACTTTTCTGGGGCCAACGTCCTGACTTTC.